The 5 T cell receptor beta chains presented below share a single source sample, sequenced in a study of blood T cell repertoires in COVID-19. The assay was immunoSEQ multiplex PCR, and TCRdb's table has in-frame clones only and misses some. Here the sample spans hundreds of thousands of clones, 86% being singletons. Sequenced sample: peripheral blood. The receptors derive from a woman in her thirties with active or convalescent COVID-19.

The chain couples TRBV18 to TRBJ2-5; 7 bases are shared with TRBD1. The germline V gene encodes CDR1 KGHSH and CDR2 LQKENI. V lost 6 bases and J lost 5; bases outside the gene matches: 9. This CDR3 region has 14 residues. CDR3 DNA: TGTGCCAGCTCCCCTACAGGGGTCGGGGAGACCCAGTACTTC. This codes for CASSPTGVGETQYF.

A note on this clone: The identical CDR3 is also encoded by other nucleotide sequences in the sample. This rearrangement joins TRBV6-5 to TRBJ1-1; 7 nucleotides line up with TRBD1. Germline CDR1 reads MNHEY; CDR2 reads SVGAGI. V lost 6 bases, J lost 3 bases, and 4 bases stayed unmatched. CDR3 size: 13 residues. Here the CDR3 DNA reads TGTGCCAGCAGATTAACAGGGGACACTGAAGCTTTCTTT. Its translation is CASRLTGDTEAFF.

The V and J genes are TRBV6-1 and TRBJ1-2; possibly TRBD1 for D (6 bases). This CDR3 has 15 amino acids. With 3 bases removed from V and 1 base from J, the gap between germline ends came to 12 bases. The germline gives CDR1 MNHNS, CDR2 SASEGT. CDR3 region: CASSDQGSVNYGYTF. CDR3 DNA: TGTGCCAGCAGTGATCAGGGGAGTGTTAACTATGGCTACACCTTC.

The V and J genes are TRBV19 and TRBJ2-1; possible D gene TRBD1, 7 bases. Germline values: CDR1 LNHDA, CDR2 SQIVND (reference sequence). This CDR3 contains 14 residues. Deletions cut 3 bases from V and 9 bases from J, with 15 bases between. The CDR3 DNA reads TGTGCCAGTAGTATCGTCGGAGGGGGCGTTGAGCAGTTCTTC. This encodes CASSIVGGGVEQFF. The full variable domain, with the rest looked up from reference TRBV19 and TRBJ2-1, is DGGITQSPKYLFRKEGQNVTLSCEQNLNHDAMYWYRQDPGQGLRLIYYSQIVNDFQKGDIAEGYSVSREKKESFPLTVTSAQKNPTAFYLCASSIVGGGVEQFFGPGTRLTVL.

The genes are TRBV6-5 and TRBJ1-1, with 7 bases aligning to TRBD1. The CDR3 loop spans 13 amino acids. Germline assignment: CDR1 MNHEY and CDR2 SVGAGI. V was clipped by 6 bases and J by 4 bases; unmatched bases: 5. CDR3 sequence reads: CASSQGQLTEAFF. The CDR3 nucleotides read TGTGCCAGCAGCCAGGGACAGCTCACTGAAGCTTTCTTT.